Given below is one TCR beta chain in context. Within the sample, other DNA sequences also encode this same CDR3. The protocol was immunoSEQ multiplex PCR, while the TCRdb copy is restricted to in-frame clones and leaves out a portion. The sample has approximately 170,000 clones, approximately 90% seen once; the top ten hold approximately 1%. Germline CDR1 and CDR2: SGDLS and YYNGEE. This CDR3 region has 15 residues. The V and J ends lost 0 bases and 8 bases respectively, with 12 bases between them. This sample is drawn from a study of blood T cell repertoires in COVID-19. Study-wide background: From T cells, B-cell-depleted T cells, or PBMCs came the material, which was cDNA or gDNA.

The receptor was isolated from a man aged 25 to 40 with acute or convalescent COVID-19. What was sequenced was peripheral blood. J is TRBJ1-6 and V is TRBV9, with unresolved D. CDR3 in amino acids: CASSVAGPGDSPLHF. The CDR3 DNA reads TGTGCCAGCAGCGTAGCGGGCCCCGGGGATTCACCCCTCCACTTT.